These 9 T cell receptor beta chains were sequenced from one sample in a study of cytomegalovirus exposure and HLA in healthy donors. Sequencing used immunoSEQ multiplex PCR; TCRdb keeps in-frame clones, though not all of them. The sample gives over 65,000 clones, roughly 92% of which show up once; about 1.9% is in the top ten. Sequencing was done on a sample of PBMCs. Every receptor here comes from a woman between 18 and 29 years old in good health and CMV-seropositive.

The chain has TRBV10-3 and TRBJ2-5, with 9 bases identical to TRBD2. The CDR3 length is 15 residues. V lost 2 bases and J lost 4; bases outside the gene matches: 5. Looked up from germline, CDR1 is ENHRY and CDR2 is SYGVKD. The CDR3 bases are TGTGCCATCAGTGAGGGCGGGGGGGCCCCAGAGACCCAGTACTTC. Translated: CAISEGGGAPETQYF.

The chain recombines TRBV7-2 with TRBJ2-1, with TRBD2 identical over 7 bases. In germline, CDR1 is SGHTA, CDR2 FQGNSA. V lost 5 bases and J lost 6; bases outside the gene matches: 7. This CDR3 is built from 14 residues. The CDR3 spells CASSTGGLLNEQFF. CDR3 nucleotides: TGTGCCAGCAGCACGGGGGGACTACTCAATGAGCAGTTCTTC.

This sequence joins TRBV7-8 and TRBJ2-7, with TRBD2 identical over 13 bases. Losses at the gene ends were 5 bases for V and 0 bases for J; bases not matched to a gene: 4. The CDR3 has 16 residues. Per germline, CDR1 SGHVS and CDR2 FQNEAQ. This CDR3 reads CASSAGLAGVSYEQYF. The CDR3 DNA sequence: TGTGCCAGCAGCGCAGGACTAGCGGGGGTCTCCTACGAGCAGTACTTC.

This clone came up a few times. The CDR3, as DNA: TGTGCCAGCAGCCCCCGACAGGGGACTAATGAAAAACTGTTTTTT. As protein: CASSPRQGTNEKLFF. The chain is built from TRBV11-2 and TRBJ1-4, with 8 bases identical to TRBD1. The trim removed 5 bases at V and 2 bases at J, leaving 4 bases unmatched. The CDR3 is 15 amino acids. Germline CDR1 SGHAT, CDR2 FQNNGV.

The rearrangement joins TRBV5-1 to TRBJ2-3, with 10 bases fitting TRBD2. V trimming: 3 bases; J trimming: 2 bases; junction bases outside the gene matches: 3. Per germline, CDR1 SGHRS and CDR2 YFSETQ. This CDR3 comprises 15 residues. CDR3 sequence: CASSSGTSDTDTQYF. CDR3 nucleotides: TGCGCCAGCAGCTCCGGGACTAGCGACACAGATACGCAGTATTTT.

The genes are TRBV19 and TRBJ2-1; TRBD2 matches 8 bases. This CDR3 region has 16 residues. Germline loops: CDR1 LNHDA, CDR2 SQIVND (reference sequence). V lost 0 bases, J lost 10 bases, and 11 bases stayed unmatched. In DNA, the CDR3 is TGTGCCAGTAGTATAGAACGGGGGGGCGCGGAGGAAGAGCAGTTCTTC. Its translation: CASSIERGGAEEEQFF.

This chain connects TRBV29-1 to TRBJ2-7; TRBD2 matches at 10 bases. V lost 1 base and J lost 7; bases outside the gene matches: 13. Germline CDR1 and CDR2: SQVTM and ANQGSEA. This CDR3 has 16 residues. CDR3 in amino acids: CSVEGYELAGFGEQYF. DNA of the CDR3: TGCAGCGTTGAAGGGTACGAACTAGCGGGATTTGGAGAGCAGTACTTC.

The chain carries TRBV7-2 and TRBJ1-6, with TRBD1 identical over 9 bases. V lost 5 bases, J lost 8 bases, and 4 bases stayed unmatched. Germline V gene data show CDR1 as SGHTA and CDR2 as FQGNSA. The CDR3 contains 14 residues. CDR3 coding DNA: TGTGCCAGCAGCGCAACAGGGGGCGATTCACCCCTCCACTTT. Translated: CASSATGGDSPLHF.

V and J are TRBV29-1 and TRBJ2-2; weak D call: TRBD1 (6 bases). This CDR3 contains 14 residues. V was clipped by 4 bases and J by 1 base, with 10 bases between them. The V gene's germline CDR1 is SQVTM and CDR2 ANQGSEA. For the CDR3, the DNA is TGCAGCGTTGCTGGCAGGGGGAACACCGGGGAGCTGTTTTTT. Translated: CSVAGRGNTGELFF.